These 29 T cell receptor beta chains came from one sample sequenced in a study of T cell responses to AZD1222 COVID-19 vaccine. The method was immunoSEQ multiplex PCR; TCRdb's version includes in-frame clones alone and lacks a portion of them. Of 120,000 or so clones listed, about 86% were seen once; the top ten hold around 3%. Sequenced here: peripheral blood, sampled 28 days after the second AZD1222 dose. These receptor sequences come from an adult who received the AZD1222 COVID-19 vaccine.

The chain recombines TRBV2 with TRBJ2-5; D is possibly TRBD2 (5 bases). In germline, CDR1 is SNHLY, CDR2 FYNNEI. The CDR3 loop spans 13 amino acids. V lost 7 bases and J lost 3, with 12 bases in between. Here the CDR3 DNA reads TGTGCCAGCATGAGGGATACAAAAGAGACCCAGTACTTC. It is translated as CASMRDTKETQYF.

This chain connects TRBV19 to TRBJ1-5, with TRBD1 matching over 9 bases. The V segment lost 0 bases and the J segment 1 base; nucleotides outside the gene matches: 4. The CDR3 runs 17 residues. CDR1 is LNHDA and CDR2 is SQIVND in the germline V gene (reference sequence). In nucleotides, the CDR3 is TGTGCCAGTAGTATAGATCCCGGGACAGGGAGCAATCAGCCCCAGCATTTT. Translated: CASSIDPGTGSNQPQHF.

The chain has TRBV5-1 and TRBJ1-1; D unclear. V was shortened by 2 bases and J by 6 bases, with 8 bases between the two germline ends. The CDR3 is made up of 12 amino acids. Germline CDR1 SGHRS, CDR2 YFSETQ. The CDR3 bases are TGCGCCAGCAGCTTTTCGGGATCTGAAGCTTTCTTT. Translation gives CASSFSGSEAFF.

J is TRBJ1-5 and V is TRBV7-9, with D perhaps matching TRBD1 (6 bases). CDR3 length: 13 amino acids. V lost 5 bases and J lost 6, with 11 bases in between. Germline lookup yields CDR1 SEHNR and CDR2 FQNEAQ (reference sequence). This chain's CDR3 is CASSIDRTQPQHF. The CDR3 DNA follows: TGTGCCAGCAGCATCGACAGGACTCAGCCCCAGCATTTT.

This sequence joins TRBV12-3 or TRBV12-4 and TRBJ1-6; D remains ambiguous. Trimming stripped 6 bases from V and 5 bases from J, with 5 bases between. The length of the CDR3 is 12 residues. CDR3 loop: CASRRDNSPLHF. The DNA for the CDR3 is TGTGCCAGCAGAAGAGATAATTCACCCCTCCACTTT.

This clone was recorded only once. The chain carries TRBV6-2 or TRBV6-3 and TRBJ2-7; 9 nucleotides agree with TRBD1. Germline V gene sequence: CDR1 MNHEY, CDR2 SVGEGT. With V trimmed by 5 bases and J by 3 bases, 5 bases remained unmatched. The CDR3 covers 14 residues. The CDR3 bases are TGTGCCAGCAGTAGATCGGGACAGGGCTACGAGCAGTACTTC. Its protein product is CASSRSGQGYEQYF.

The J gene is TRBJ1-3, the V gene TRBV29-1; D unclear. This CDR3 is built from 14 residues. Germline CDR1 is SQVTM and CDR2 is ANQGSEA. V lost 5 bases, J lost 3 bases, and 14 bases lay in between. The CDR3 region has the DNA TGCAGCGTTTTGCCGGGTTCTGGTGGAAACACCATATATTTT. Its translation: CSVLPGSGGNTIYF.

The gene calls are TRBV9 and TRBJ2-7, with 8 nucleotides matching TRBD2. This CDR3 has 16 residues. The ends lost 0 bases at V and 3 bases at J; junction bases unmatched: 8. The germline CDR1 and CDR2 sequences are SGDLS and YYNGEE. The CDR3 nucleotides read TGTGCCAGCAGCGTAGCTAGTTCTAGCGGGCTCTACGAGCAGTACTTC. Protein product: CASSVASSSGLYEQYF. The complete variable domain, with remaining parts taken from reference TRBV9 and TRBJ2-7, reads DSGVTQTPKHLITATGQRVTLRCSPRSGDLSVYWYQQSLDQGLQFLIQYYNGEERAKGNILERFSAQQFPDLHSELNLSSLELGDSALYFCASSVASSSGLYEQYFGPGTRLTVT.

The chain joins TRBV9 to TRBJ1-2, with D possibly being TRBD1 (5 bases). Germline-derived CDR1 and CDR2 are SGDLS and YYNGEE. Trimming stripped 4 bases from V and 4 bases from J, with 11 bases between. The CDR3 totals 13 residues. The CDR3 coding sequence is TGTGCCAGCAGCCGTGGGGGGGGCTATGGCTACACCTTC. Its protein product is CASSRGGGYGYTF.

The chain uses TRBV5-4 and TRBJ2-2, with 8 positions matching TRBD1. CDR3 length: 13 amino acids. CDR1 SGHNT and CDR2 YYREEE come from the germline V gene (reference sequence). V shed 2 bases, J shed 6 bases, and the junction held 0 bases outside the gene matches. The CDR3: CASSLQGAGELFF. The CDR3 DNA is TGTGCCAGCAGCTTACAGGGGGCCGGGGAGCTGTTTTTT.

The chain is built from TRBV21-1 and TRBJ2-7. TRBV21-1 is annotated as a pseudogene. The length of the CDR3 is 18 residues. The CDR3 region has the DNA TGTGCCAGCAGCAAAAATGGGTCACCGGGGCTGTCCACCTACGAGCAGTACTTC. Amino acid sequence: CASSKNGSPGLSTYEQYF.

This clone was counted once. The V gene is TRBV6-5, the J gene TRBJ2-3, with D perhaps TRBD2 (6 bases). The ends were cut back, 7 bases at V and 1 base at J, with 9 bases in the middle. Germline V gives CDR1 MNHEY, CDR2 SVGAGI. There are 13 residues in the CDR3. CDR3 loop: CASMGGGTDTQYF. CDR3 coding DNA: TGTGCCAGCATGGGAGGCGGCACAGATACGCAGTATTTT.

The chain combines TRBV7-6 with TRBJ1-6; TRBD1 might be the D (5 bases). Germline V gene data show CDR1 as SGHVS and CDR2 as FNYEAQ. V lost 4 bases, J lost 7 bases, and 14 bases lay in between. The length of the CDR3 is 15 residues. The CDR3 sequence is CASSSWDRGNSPLHF. Written as DNA, the CDR3 is TGTGCCAGCAGCTCGTGGGACCGAGGGAATTCACCCCTCCACTTT.

The V gene is TRBV7-2, the J gene TRBJ1-4; 8 bases fit TRBD1. CDR1 SGHTA and CDR2 FQGNSA come from the germline V gene. The CDR3 loop spans 15 amino acids. With 5 bases clipped from V and 5 bases from J, the junction kept 7 bases outside the gene matches. Here the CDR3 DNA reads TGTGCCAGCAGCCCCCGGACAGGGCGGAATGAAAAACTGTTTTTT. Translating it yields CASSPRTGRNEKLFF.

V gene TRBV3-1 (or the pseudogene TRBV3-2) combines with J gene TRBJ2-3; TRBD2 aligns across 9 bases. CDR1 is LGHDT, CDR2 YNNKEL, per germline (reference sequence). The CDR3 spans 18 residues. V gave up 3 bases and J gave up 0 bases; unmatched junction bases: 10. The CDR3 spells CASSQGIPSGASTDTQYF. Written as DNA, the CDR3 is TGTGCCAGCAGCCAGGGAATCCCTAGCGGGGCTAGCACAGATACGCAGTATTTT.

This chain connects TRBV28 to TRBJ1-4; D ambiguous. This CDR3 is built from 15 residues. The germline gives CDR1 MDHEN, CDR2 SYDVKM. Trimming stripped 3 bases from V and 7 bases from J, with 15 bases between. As DNA, the CDR3 is TGTGCCAGCAGTTTGAGAGAAGGGATCGGTGAAAAACTGTTTTTT. Protein product: CASSLREGIGEKLFF.

V is TRBV5-1 and J is TRBJ2-7; perhaps TRBD1 as D (6 bases). Trimming stripped 0 bases from V and 1 base from J, with 11 bases between. The CDR3 has 15 amino acids. Germline CDR1 reads SGHRS; CDR2 reads YFSETQ. In nucleotides, the CDR3 is TGCGCCAGCAGCTTGGGGCCAGGGGCGTCCTACGAGCAGTACTTC. Translated: CASSLGPGASYEQYF. The full variable domain, its missing parts supplied by reference TRBV5-1 and TRBJ2-7, is KAGVTQTPRYLIKTRGQQVTLSCSPISGHRSVSWYQQTPGQGLQFLFEYFSETQRNKGNFPGRFSGRQFSNSRSEMNVSTLELGDSALYLCASSLGPGASYEQYFGPGTRLTVT.

In this sample, this clone turned up a few times. V usage is TRBV19 and J usage is TRBJ2-3; D gene unclear. Germline CDR1 reads LNHDA; CDR2 reads SQIVND (reference sequence). This CDR3 is 16 amino acids long. The V gene lost 2 bases and the J gene lost 1 base, with 13 bases spanning the gap. The CDR3 loop reads CASSITGGSGTDTQYF. The CDR3 nucleotides read TGTGCCAGTAGTATAACTGGCGGATCGGGCACAGATACGCAGTATTTT. Looking up the rest from reference TRBV19 and TRBJ2-3 gives the full variable domain: DGGITQSPKYLFRKEGQNVTLSCEQNLNHDAMYWYRQDPGQGLRLIYYSQIVNDFQKGDIAEGYSVSREKKESFPLTVTSAQKNPTAFYLCASSITGGSGTDTQYFGPGTRLTVL.

This chain joins TRBV30 and TRBJ1-6; D perhaps matches TRBD1 (6 bases). Between the trimmed V and J ends, which lost 5 bases and 2 bases, there was a span of 7 bases. The germline V gene has CDR1 GTSNPN and CDR2 SVGIG (reference sequence). CDR3 length: 13 amino acids. CDR3 in DNA: TGTGCCTGGGGGGACACCTATAATTCACCCCTCCACTTT. Translated: CAWGDTYNSPLHF.

The chain is built from TRBV6-2 or TRBV6-3 and TRBJ1-2; D is undetermined. Germline V lookup: CDR1 MNHEY, CDR2 SVGEGT. V lost 0 bases and J 6 bases, leaving 8 bases between the germline ends. The CDR3 extends over 13 amino acids. CDR3 DNA: TGTGCCAGCAGTTACTCCGGCCGCAATGGCTACACCTTC. Its translation is CASSYSGRNGYTF.

The chain links TRBV19 to TRBJ2-7; D is unresolved. The CDR3 loop spans 14 amino acids. V shed 1 base and J shed 2 bases, with 9 bases lying between them. Germline-derived CDR1 and CDR2 are LNHDA and SQIVND (reference sequence). DNA of the CDR3: TGTGCCAGTAGTATAGTGGGCACCGCCTACGAGCAGTACTTC. Amino acid sequence: CASSIVGTAYEQYF.

This chain connects TRBV11-2 to TRBJ1-4; the D gene is possibly TRBD1 (5 bases). Germline CDR1 and CDR2: SGHAT and FQNNGV. This CDR3 is 14 amino acids long. Trimming removed 1 base from V and 7 bases from J, with 10 bases in between. CDR3 sequence: CASSLGLTGEKLFF. DNA for the CDR3: TGTGCCAGCAGCTTAGGGTTAACAGGTGAAAAACTGTTTTTT.

This clone was counted a single time. The V and J genes are TRBV12-5 and TRBJ1-1; TRBD1 is a possible D gene (6 bases). V lost 7 bases and J 5 bases, leaving 17 bases between the germline ends. This CDR3 region has 14 residues. Germline-derived CDR1 and CDR2 are LGHNT and FRNRAP. DNA of the CDR3: TGTGCTAGTGAGGGGGATGGGGGACGGACTGAAGCTTTCTTT. Residues: CASEGDGGRTEAFF.

The chain couples TRBV4-1 to TRBJ2-1, with TRBD2 identical over 8 bases. Germline V CDR1 and CDR2: MGHRA, YSYEKL. The CDR3 covers 14 residues. V shed 2 bases and J 8 bases; nucleotides not matched to a gene: 5. Written as DNA, the CDR3 is TGCGCCAGCAGCCAACTCAACGGGGGGGATGAGCAGTTCTTC. Translation gives CASSQLNGGDEQFF.

This clone was counted between two and nine times. The chain links TRBV5-4 to TRBJ1-2; D is perhaps TRBD1 (6 bases). CDR3 length equals 15 residues. The ends were cut back, 4 bases at V and 8 bases at J, with 21 bases in the middle. The V gene's germline CDR1 is SGHNT and CDR2 YYREEE (reference sequence). CDR3 in amino acids: CASSLLLSGAGGYTF. CDR3 nucleotides: TGTGCCAGCAGCCTACTACTCTCGGGGGCCGGGGGCTACACCTTC.

The chain is built from TRBV9 and TRBJ2-1; D may be TRBD2 (5 bases). The germline gives CDR1 SGDLS, CDR2 YYNGEE. V was pared by 0 bases and J by 0 bases, with 10 bases between. The CDR3 spans 16 residues. The chain's CDR3 is CASSVVGLSSYNEQFF. The DNA of the CDR3 is TGTGCCAGCAGCGTAGTAGGACTTAGCTCCTACAATGAGCAGTTCTTC.

Note on this clone: The identical CDR3 is also encoded by other nucleotide sequences in the sample. This rearrangement joins TRBV29-1 to TRBJ2-3; D remains unclear. CDR3 length: 11 amino acids. V was pared by 3 bases and J by 0 bases, with 1 base between. The germline V gene has CDR1 SQVTM and CDR2 ANQGSEA. The CDR3 loop is CSVESTDTQYF. The CDR3 DNA is TGCAGCGTTGAGAGCACAGATACGCAGTATTTT.

This chain connects TRBV9 to TRBJ2-5, with TRBD2 identical over 9 bases. The V and J ends lost 0 bases and 2 bases, in that order; junction bases with no gene match: 5. This CDR3 region has 16 residues. The germline CDR1 and CDR2 sequences are SGDLS and YYNGEE. This CDR3 is CASSVGISGGQETQYF. CDR3 DNA sequence: TGTGCCAGCAGCGTAGGAATTAGCGGGGGACAAGAGACCCAGTACTTC.

In nucleotides, the CDR3 is TGTGCCAGTAGTGAGACCCCCGACAATGAGCAGTTCTTC. This encodes CASSETPDNEQFF. The rearrangement joins TRBV19 to TRBJ2-1, with D hard to call. Per the germline V gene, CDR1 is LNHDA and CDR2 is SQIVND (reference sequence). The ends were cut back, 5 bases at V and 5 bases at J, with 10 bases in the middle. This CDR3 spans 13 amino acids. Full variable domain (outside the CDR3, taken from reference TRBV19 and TRBJ2-1): DGGITQSPKYLFRKEGQNVTLSCEQNLNHDAMYWYRQDPGQGLRLIYYSQIVNDFQKGDIAEGYSVSREKKESFPLTVTSAQKNPTAFYLCASSETPDNEQFFGPGTRLTVL.